Given below is one TCR beta chain in context. The antigen is undetermined. PCR involved 60 Vbeta and 13 Jbeta primers. Libraries were prepared by immunoSEQ multiplex PCR; TCRdb keeps only in-frame clonotypes and omits some of them. The sample data list approximately 190,000 clones. Germline assignment: CDR1 LGHNA and CDR2 YSLEER. Trimming stripped 0 bases from V and 0 bases from J, with 10 bases between. The CDR3 spans 16 residues. This record comes from a study of cytomegalovirus exposure and HLA in healthy donors. Overall study results and limits: Researchers reported that a few CMV-associated chains were confirmed in vitro as CMV antigen-specific. The number of N-insertions in an Asian-associated ancestry cluster was reportedly below the approximately 680-donor mean in a later analysis.

The TCR comes from a boy aged 10-17 years in good health and CMV-seronegative. The sequenced sample consisted of PBMCs. This rearrangement joins TRBV4-3 to TRBJ2-3; weak D call: TRBD1 (6 bases). In DNA, the CDR3 is TGCGCCAGCAGCCAAGAGGGGACAACTAGCACAGATACGCAGTATTTT. Translation gives CASSQEGTTSTDTQYF.